This T cell receptor beta chain was sequenced during a study of blood T cell repertoires in COVID-19. Overall study context: Acute and convalescent COVID-19 samples came from the United States, Italy and Spain.

Participants' own reports of clinical history determined their cohort assignment. In the authors' methods: Estimated nucleated cell counts came from reference gene primer amplification. The assay was immunoSEQ multiplex PCR, and TCRdb's table has in-frame clones only and misses some. Clone size and the V and J calls come from that table; the DNA yielded D and trimming. The sample holds 300,000 to 400,000 clones; more than 75% are singletons and the top ten take 1.2%. This clone was recorded only once. The CDR3 totals 17 residues. In germline, CDR1 is MGHRA, CDR2 YSYEKL. The V and J ends lost 0 bases and 0 bases respectively, with 12 bases between them.

This sequence originates from a woman aged 18-30 years who had recovered from COVID-19. Sequencing was carried out using PBMCs or T cells enriched from blood (not recorded which). The J gene is TRBJ1-5, the V gene TRBV4-1; D remains unclear. The chain's CDR3 is CASSQDGSYYSNQPQHF. The CDR3 DNA follows: TGCGCCAGCAGCCAAGACGGCAGTTACTATAGCAATCAGCCCCAGCATTTT.